This T cell receptor beta chain was sequenced during a study of CXCR3-negative and CXCR3-positive naive CD8 T cells. As to this clonotype: What it binds is unknown.

UMI labels and 5' RACE were used to prepare the TRB cDNA libraries. TCRdb re-called the 5' RACE reads and gives one entry per CDR3 protein, without DNA. Its listing shows about 28,000 distinct CDR3 sequences. Study-level findings and limits: Fresh PBMCs served for most assays, and CXCR3 expression fell partially after cryopreservation. Across naive subsets, surface CD5 expression was comparable, and TCR strength was inferred from properties of the TRB CDR3.

This CDR3 comprises 15 residues. Every subset of CD8+ T cells was sorted in triplicate at approximately 310,000 cells each. V is TRBV12-3 or TRBV12-4 and J is TRBJ2-3; without DNA, the TCRdb call of TRBD2 cannot be checked. The specimen sequenced was memory CD8+ T cells from blood. The TCR originated in a human donor in good health. Some clones in this sample may be carry-over from other donors' samples. The CDR3 here is CASRGLAGGPDTQYF.